The clone carrying this T cell receptor beta chain appeared a few times. What it binds is unknown. J was trimmed by 4 bases and V by 6 bases; bases with no gene match: 1. Germline V gene lookup returns CDR1 SNHLY and CDR2 FYNNEI. The CDR3 spans 13 residues. This entry is derived from a study of vaccination and CD4 T cells after COVID-19. Whole-study results and caveats: SARS-CoV-2-reactive clonotypes showed a nonsignificant median rise from roughly 21 to 40. Only after vaccination were a median approximately 85% of convalescents' reactive clones seen.

The treatment was: approximately 10-day PBMC culture with coronavirus spike peptide pools or control peptides (ViraFEST assay). For ViraFEST, peptide pools expanded antigen-specific T cells, after which the TCRs were sequenced. Wells that each held 1.5 million to 2 million PBMCs were cultured with around 9.4 IU/ml IL-2 and approximately 10 ug/ml peptide pools. The Oncomine TCR Beta short-read assay was applied to DNA of cultured CD4+ T cells. One entry per CDR3 protein, called by TCRdb with MiXCR from the PCR reads. The sample holds 8,000 to 10,000 distinct CDR3 sequences, approximately 61% seen once.

The chain links TRBV2 to TRBJ1-5, with TRBD1 matching 9 bases. The clonotype originates from a human donor who had recovered from COVID-19. Sequenced material: CD4+ T cells from blood, cultured in vitro. The CDR3 region is CASRGTGNQPQHF. CDR3 in DNA: TGTGCCAGCAGGGGGACAGGGAATCAGCCCCAGCATTTT.